This TCR beta chain derives from a study of shared clonotypes between healthy human individuals. Germline lookup yields CDR1 GTSNPN and CDR2 SVGIG (reference sequence). The CDR3 runs 15 residues. Each CD8 memory set brought CD45RO+ cells together with CCR7-negative CD45RA+ TemRA cells. Regarding this clone: Antigen specificity is unknown.

Per the original methods: Filtering differed since immunoSEQ provided only junctions, with no quality scores. Produced via immunoSEQ multiplex PCR; TCRdb's table is partial and in-frame only. The V and J calls and clone size are taken from that table; D and trimming were inferred from the DNA. The sample lists 95,000 to 120,000 clones, 68% occurring once. General observations from the study: What limited the represented genetic and exposure-history diversity was the small number of donors.

The chain employs TRBV30 and TRBJ2-5; 7 nucleotides line up with TRBD1. The DNA end lines up better with TRBJ2-7; the J call may be wrong. This receptor was taken from a woman aged 30 to 39 in good health. Input material: memory CD8+ T cells sorted from blood. Subset defined: CD45RO+ cells pooled with CCR7-negative TemRA cells. In nucleotides, the CDR3 is TGTGCCTGGAGGGGGGACAGCCAAAACTCCTACGAGCAGTACTTC. Protein sequence: CAWRGDSQNSYEQYF.